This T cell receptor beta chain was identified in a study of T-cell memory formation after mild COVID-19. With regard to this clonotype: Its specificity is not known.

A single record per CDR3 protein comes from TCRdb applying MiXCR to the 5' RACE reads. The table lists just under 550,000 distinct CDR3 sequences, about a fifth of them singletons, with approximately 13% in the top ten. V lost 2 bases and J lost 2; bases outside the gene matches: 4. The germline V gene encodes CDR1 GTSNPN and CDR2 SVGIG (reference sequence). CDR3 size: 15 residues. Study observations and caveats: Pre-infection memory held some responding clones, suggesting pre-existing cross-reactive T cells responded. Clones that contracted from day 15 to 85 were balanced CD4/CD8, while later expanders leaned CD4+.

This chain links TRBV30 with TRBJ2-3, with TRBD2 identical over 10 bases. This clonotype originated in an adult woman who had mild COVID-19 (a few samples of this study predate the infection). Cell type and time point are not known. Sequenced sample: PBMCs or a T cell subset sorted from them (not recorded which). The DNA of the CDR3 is TGTGCCTGGAGTTCTACTAGCGGGGCCACAGATACGCAGTATTTT. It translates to CAWSSTSGATDTQYF.